Listed here are 30 T cell receptor beta chains from one sample, sequenced in a study of blood T cell repertoires in COVID-19. Clones were sequenced by immunoSEQ multiplex PCR, and TCRdb holds only the in-frame ones, with some missing. Here the sample spans fewer than 200,000 clones, 75% to 95% being singletons. Sequencing was done on a sample of peripheral blood. Source of these receptors: a man aged 50-60 years with acute or convalescent COVID-19.

This clone was seen a few times. The V and J genes are TRBV7-2 and TRBJ1-2; D is uncertain. Germline V gene sequence: CDR1 SGHTA, CDR2 FQGNSA. Trimming left V 6 bases short and J 0 bases short, with 8 bases between. The CDR3 is made up of 13 amino acids. The CDR3, as DNA: TGTGCCAGCAGACGTGACACTAACTATGGCTACACCTTC. This codes for CASRRDTNYGYTF.

The chain joins TRBV7-2 to TRBJ2-3; the D gene is possibly TRBD1 (6 bases). There are 15 residues in the CDR3. V dropped 6 bases and J dropped 1 base, with 14 bases sitting between them. The V gene's germline CDR1 is SGHTA and CDR2 FQGNSA. The CDR3 loop is CASRLLGGGTDTQYF. The CDR3 DNA reads TGTGCCAGCAGACTACTAGGGGGTGGCACAGATACGCAGTATTTT.

CDR3 sequence (DNA): TGTGCCAGCAGCCACCTACCCGGGATAGCGGGATCAACTAGCACAGATACGCAGTATTTT. It codes for CASSHLPGIAGSTSTDTQYF. This chain joins TRBV4-2 and TRBJ2-3, with 8 bases matching TRBD2. The CDR3 covers 20 residues. The junction had 17 bases not matched to a gene; V was cut back by 3 bases and J by 0 bases. Germline CDR1 reads LGHNA; CDR2 reads YNFKEQ.

This chain joins TRBV13 and TRBJ1-4; a possible D gene is TRBD1 (6 bases). The CDR3 contains 16 residues. Germline lookup yields CDR1 PRHDT and CDR2 FYEKMQ (reference sequence). Trimming took off 1 base at V and 4 bases at J, with 13 bases between the two ends. The CDR3 coding sequence is TGTGCCAGCAGCTTAGTCAGGGGCGCCTATAATGAAAAACTGTTTTTT. Translated, it gives CASSLVRGAYNEKLFF.

V usage is TRBV3-1 (or the pseudogene TRBV3-2) and J usage is TRBJ2-5, with 14 bases identical to TRBD2. The V gene's germline CDR1 is LGHDT and CDR2 YNNKEL (reference sequence). The CDR3 runs to 15 residues. V dropped 1 base and J dropped 10; count of bases not matched to a gene: 5. CDR3: CASSQGTGTSGSQYF. The CDR3 DNA reads TGTGCCAGCAGCCAAGGAACCGGGACTAGCGGGAGCCAGTACTTC.

The rearrangement uses TRBV7-6 and TRBJ2-1, with a tentative D call TRBD2 (5 bases). The CDR3 is 11 amino acids. With 6 bases removed from V and 12 bases from J, the gap between germline ends came to 12 bases. Germline CDR1 reads SGHVS; CDR2 reads FNYEAQ. The CDR3 DNA reads TGTGCCAGCAGTCCCGGGAACCCGCAGTTCTTC. Protein sequence: CASSPGNPQFF.

The chain employs TRBV7-9 and TRBJ1-2, with D possibly being TRBD1 (6 bases). The germline CDR1 and CDR2 sequences are SEHNR and FQNEAQ (reference sequence). V was clipped by 4 bases and J by 1 base, with 16 bases between them. The CDR3 runs 16 residues. DNA for the CDR3: TGTGCCAGCAGCTCGGTCGGGACACGTGGTAACTATGGCTACACCTTC. It codes for CASSSVGTRGNYGYTF.

The V and J genes are TRBV11-2 and TRBJ2-2; D not resolved. Germline V CDR1 and CDR2: SGHAT, FQNNGV. Trimming left V 5 bases short and J 2 bases short, with 15 bases between. The CDR3 runs 16 residues. The CDR3 sequence is CASSQYGALNTGELFF. The CDR3 DNA reads TGTGCCAGCAGCCAATACGGTGCCCTAAACACCGGGGAGCTGTTTTTT.

A few counts support this clone. This chain joins TRBV27 and TRBJ2-7; 16 positions match TRBD2. Per germline, CDR1 MNHEY and CDR2 SMNVEV (reference sequence). V trimming: 8 bases; J trimming: 2 bases; junction bases outside the gene matches: 3. The CDR3 is made up of 15 amino acids. CDR3: CASRGLAGGTYEQYV. The CDR3 DNA is TGTGCCAGCCGGGGACTAGCGGGGGGGACCTACGAGCAGTACGTC.

The J gene is TRBJ2-3, the V gene TRBV7-6, with 8 bases fitting TRBD2. Germline assignment: CDR1 SGHVS and CDR2 FNYEAQ. After removal of 5 bases from V and 3 bases from J, the junction contained 7 bases not matched to a gene. The CDR3 runs to 15 residues. CDR3 coding DNA: TGTGCCAGCAGCCTCGGGACTAGTGGGACAGATACGCAGTATTTT. Encoded protein: CASSLGTSGTDTQYF. Supplemented by reference TRBV7-6 and TRBJ2-3, the full variable domain reads GAGVSQSPRYKVTKRGQDVALRCDPISGHVSLYWYRQALGQGPEFLTYFNYEAQQDKSGLPNDRFSAERPEGSISTLTIQRTEQRDSAMYRCASSLGTSGTDTQYFGPGTRLTVL.

The chain couples TRBV6-2 or TRBV6-3 to TRBJ1-2; the match to TRBD1 covers 7 bases. The CDR3 covers 19 residues. Germline-derived CDR1 and CDR2 are MNHEY and SVGEGT. The trim removed 2 bases at V and 8 bases at J, leaving 23 bases unmatched. The CDR3 nucleotides are TGTGCCAGCAGTTACGCTACTGGGGACAGTTCCTCGGAGCTATGGGGCTACACCTTC. Its translation is CASSYATGDSSSELWGYTF.

The rearrangement joins TRBV3-1 (or the pseudogene TRBV3-2) to TRBJ2-5; weak D call: TRBD1 (6 bases). CDR1 is LGHDT and CDR2 is YNNKEL in the germline V gene (reference sequence). The CDR3 extends over 14 amino acids. The ends were cut back, 1 base at V and 5 bases at J, with 11 bases in the middle. CDR3 loop: CASSQGTGIETQYF. In nucleotides, the CDR3 is TGTGCCAGCAGCCAAGGTACAGGGATTGAGACCCAGTACTTC.

This chain connects TRBV4-3 to TRBJ1-6; no reliable D call. CDR3 length: 18 residues. Trimming left V 0 bases short and J 1 base short, with 13 bases between. CDR1 LGHNA and CDR2 YSLEER come from the germline V gene. The CDR3 nucleotides are TGCGCCAGCAGCCAAGACGGGGTGGGTTCTTCCTATAATTCACCCCTCCACTTT. It translates to CASSQDGVGSSYNSPLHF.

The J gene is TRBJ1-5, the V gene TRBV5-6; a weak D match, TRBD1 (6 bases). V was pared by 5 bases and J by 6 bases, with 15 bases between. CDR3 length equals 14 residues. Germline V gene data show CDR1 as SGHDT and CDR2 as YYEEEE. The CDR3 loop reads CASSRGGGTQPQHF. CDR3 bases: TGTGCCAGCAGTAGGGGAGGGGGGACTCAGCCCCAGCATTTT.

The chain uses TRBV19 and TRBJ1-2; D remains unclear. Deletions cut 3 bases from V and 6 bases from J, with 20 bases between. There are 16 residues in the CDR3. From germline, CDR1 is LNHDA and CDR2 SQIVND (reference sequence). DNA for the CDR3: TGTGCCAGTAGTATCTTGGCAATGGGAGTAAGCGATGGCTACACCTTC. Translating it yields CASSILAMGVSDGYTF.

The chain has TRBV6-2 or TRBV6-3 and TRBJ2-5; no definite D call. Germline CDR1 is MNHEY and CDR2 is SVGEGT. V was trimmed by 4 bases and J by 0 bases, leaving 3 bases between them. This CDR3 is built from 12 residues. The CDR3 coding sequence is TGTGCCAGCAGTTCGTACCAAGAGACCCAGTACTTC. This codes for CASSSYQETQYF.

V and J are TRBV27 and TRBJ1-2; D is unresolved. The CDR3 consists of 15 residues. Germline V CDR1 and CDR2: MNHEY, SMNVEV (reference sequence). V gave up 0 bases and J gave up 1 base, with 9 bases separating them. The CDR3 DNA reads TGTGCCAGCAGTTTATCGGGCGCAAGTAACTATGGCTACACCTTC. It codes for CASSLSGASNYGYTF.

The J gene is TRBJ2-7, the V gene TRBV5-5; a possible D gene is TRBD1 (6 bases). V was clipped by 4 bases and J by 0 bases, with 11 bases between them. Looked up from germline, CDR1 is SGHKS and CDR2 is YYEKEE (reference sequence). The CDR3 sequence is 14 residues long. The CDR3 DNA reads as TGTGCCAGCAGCCTCCGGGACACCTCCTACGAGCAGTACTTC. Translation: CASSLRDTSYEQYF.

The rearrangement joins TRBV21-1 to TRBJ1-3; no check of the table's D call, TRBD1, against the DNA was made. TRBV21-1 is classified as a pseudogene. CDR3 length: 16 amino acids. The CDR3 nucleotides are TGTGCCAGCAGCTCTCGGACAGGGATCTCTGGAAACACCATATATTTT. It yields the protein CASSSRTGISGNTIYF.

The V gene is TRBV7-2, the J gene TRBJ2-4; D gene uncertain. The CDR3 has 15 amino acids. CDR1 is SGHTA and CDR2 is FQGNSA in the germline V gene. Trimming took off 5 bases at V and 0 bases at J, with 11 bases between the two ends. CDR3 coding DNA: TGTGCCAGCAGCCCTTCGGGTAAAGCCAAAAACATTCAGTACTTC. Its translation: CASSPSGKAKNIQYF.

The chain couples TRBV28 to TRBJ1-5; 9 nucleotides match TRBD1. V trimming: 1 base; J trimming: 4 bases; junction bases outside the gene matches: 5. Germline CDR1 reads MDHEN; CDR2 reads SYDVKM. This CDR3 is built from 16 residues. CDR3: CASSLSPTGGNQPQHF. The CDR3 nucleotides are TGTGCCAGCAGTTTATCCCCGACAGGGGGGAATCAGCCCCAGCATTTT.

This chain links TRBV5-8 with TRBJ2-1, with a tentative D call TRBD2 (6 bases). CDR3 length equals 17 residues. Germline CDR1 reads SGHTS; CDR2 reads YDEGEE. With 4 bases removed from V and 3 bases from J, the gap between germline ends came to 20 bases. CDR3 DNA: TGTGCCAGCAGCCCGTTGCTATGGGGGGAAGGCTACAATGAGCAGTTCTTC. Encoded protein: CASSPLLWGEGYNEQFF.

The gene calls are TRBV13 and TRBJ2-1, with unresolved D. From germline, CDR1 is PRHDT and CDR2 FYEKMQ (reference sequence). The CDR3 is 16 amino acids. The germline V and J ends were trimmed by 3 bases and 8 bases, with 20 bases remaining between them. CDR3 nucleotides: TGTGCCAGCAGCTTCCCCCCTAGTACCTCGGAGTATGAGCAGTTCTTC. It is translated as CASSFPPSTSEYEQFF. The full variable domain, completed using reference TRBV13 and TRBJ2-1, is AAGVIQSPRHLIKEKRETATLKCYPIPRHDTVYWYQQGPGQDPQFLISFYEKMQSDKGSIPDRFSAQQFSDYHSELNMSSLELGDSALYFCASSFPPSTSEYEQFFGPGTRLTVL.

The table lists this clone with a count of one. The rearrangement joins TRBV6-2 or TRBV6-3 to TRBJ2-1; D is undetermined. Trimming stripped 4 bases from V and 2 bases from J, with 6 bases between. This CDR3 region has 13 residues. The germline V gene has CDR1 MNHEY and CDR2 SVGEGT. CDR3 coding DNA: TGTGCCAGCAGTTCCCCAGCCTACAATGAGCAGTTCTTC. Translating gives CASSSPAYNEQFF.

The rearrangement links TRBV3-1 (or the pseudogene TRBV3-2) to TRBJ1-2; tentative D call: TRBD1 (6 bases). Germline V CDR1 and CDR2: LGHDT, YNNKEL (reference sequence). Trimming pared 1 base from V and 4 bases from J, leaving 13 bases between. This CDR3 region has 15 residues. The DNA for the CDR3 is TGTGCCAGCAGCCAAGGGGCAGGGACAAGCTATGGCTACACCTTC. This translates into CASSQGAGTSYGYTF.

The chain is built from TRBV18 and TRBJ2-4; 9 positions match TRBD2. There are 15 residues in the CDR3. Germline V gene data show CDR1 as KGHSH and CDR2 as LQKENI. V gave up 5 bases and J gave up 0 bases; unmatched junction bases: 2. The CDR3 DNA reads as TGTGCCAGCTCAACAGCGGGGGGAGCCAAAAACATTCAGTACTTC. This sequence encodes CASSTAGGAKNIQYF.

This clone has only a few counts. The chain recombines TRBV7-9 with TRBJ2-2, with D unclear. The CDR3 is made up of 14 amino acids. CDR1 is SEHNR, CDR2 FQNEAQ, per germline (reference sequence). The V end lost 5 bases, the J end lost 2 bases, and 9 bases lay between the germline ends. In DNA, the CDR3 is TGTGCCAGCAGCCCTCCCCCCAACACCGGGGAGCTGTTTTTT. The encoded protein is CASSPPPNTGELFF.

The chain is built from TRBV4-2 and TRBJ2-3; the match to TRBD1 covers 8 bases. This CDR3 spans 15 amino acids. Trimming at V came to 0 bases and at J to 1 base, leaving 0 bases not matched to a gene. Germline V gene lookup returns CDR1 LGHNA and CDR2 YNFKEQ. The CDR3 protein is CASSQEDRGTDTQYF. The CDR3 DNA sequence: TGTGCCAGCAGCCAAGAGGACAGGGGCACAGATACGCAGTATTTT.

This clone was seen more than once but under ten times. CDR3 sequence (DNA): TGTGCCACCAGTGATTCCAACGGACATGGAAACACCATATATTTT. It encodes CATSDSNGHGNTIYF. This rearrangement joins TRBV24-1 to TRBJ1-3, with a possible D match to TRBD1 (5 bases). Deletions cut 2 bases from V and 3 bases from J, with 10 bases between. CDR3 length equals 15 residues. The germline V gene has CDR1 KGHDR and CDR2 SFDVKD.

The chain combines TRBV9 with TRBJ2-1; D is unclear. This CDR3 has 15 residues. Germline V CDR1 and CDR2: SGDLS, YYNGEE. V shed 0 bases and J shed 1 base, with 8 bases lying between them. CDR3 sequence: CASSVGVGSYNEQFF. Written as DNA, the CDR3 is TGTGCCAGCAGCGTAGGTGTCGGGTCCTACAATGAGCAGTTCTTC.